This T cell receptor beta chain was identified during a study of T cells after posttransplantation cyclophosphamide. Generated by immunoSEQ multiplex PCR, the TCRdb table keeps only in-frame clones and is missing some. The top ten hold around 3.1% of the sample, which has 66,000 or so clones, just over 90% seen once. V lost 4 bases and J lost 6, with 12 bases in between. The germline gives CDR1 LNHDA, CDR2 SQIVND (reference sequence). The CDR3 totals 14 residues. This clonotype originated in a woman younger than 45 in good health and a related stem cell transplant donor. Sequencing input: PBMCs. This rearrangement joins TRBV19 to TRBJ2-2; tentative D call: TRBD2 (5 bases). The CDR3 loop reads CASSTSRGAGELFF. Here the CDR3 DNA reads TGTGCCAGTAGTACATCCCGGGGTGCCGGGGAGCTGTTTTTT.